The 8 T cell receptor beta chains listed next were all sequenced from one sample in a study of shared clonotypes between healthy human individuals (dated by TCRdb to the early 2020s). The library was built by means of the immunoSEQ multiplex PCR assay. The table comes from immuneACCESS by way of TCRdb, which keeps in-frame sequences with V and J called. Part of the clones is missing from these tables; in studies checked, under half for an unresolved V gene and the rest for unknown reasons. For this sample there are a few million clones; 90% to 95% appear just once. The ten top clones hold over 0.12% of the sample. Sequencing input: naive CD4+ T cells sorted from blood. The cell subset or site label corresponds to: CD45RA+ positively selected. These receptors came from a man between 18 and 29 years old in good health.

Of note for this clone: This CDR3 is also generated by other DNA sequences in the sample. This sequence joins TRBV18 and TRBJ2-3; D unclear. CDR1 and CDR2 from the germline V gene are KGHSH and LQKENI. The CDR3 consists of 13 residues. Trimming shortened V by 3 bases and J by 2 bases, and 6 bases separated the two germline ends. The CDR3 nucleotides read TGTGCCAGCTCACCCCCCAACACAGATACGCAGTATTTT. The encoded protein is CASSPPNTDTQYF.

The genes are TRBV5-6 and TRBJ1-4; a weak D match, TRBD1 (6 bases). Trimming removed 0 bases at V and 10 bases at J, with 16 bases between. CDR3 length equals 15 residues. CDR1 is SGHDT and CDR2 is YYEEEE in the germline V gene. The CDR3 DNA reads TGTGCCAGCAGCTTGGGGTCAGGGGTTTCTCGAAAACTGTTTTTT. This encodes CASSLGSGVSRKLFF.

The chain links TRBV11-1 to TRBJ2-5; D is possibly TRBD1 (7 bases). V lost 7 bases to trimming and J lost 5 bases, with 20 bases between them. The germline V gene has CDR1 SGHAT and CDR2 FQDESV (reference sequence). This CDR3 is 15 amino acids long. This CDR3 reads CASTPDREVGETQYF. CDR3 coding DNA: TGTGCCAGCACCCCCGACAGGGAGGTTGGGGAGACCCAGTACTTC.

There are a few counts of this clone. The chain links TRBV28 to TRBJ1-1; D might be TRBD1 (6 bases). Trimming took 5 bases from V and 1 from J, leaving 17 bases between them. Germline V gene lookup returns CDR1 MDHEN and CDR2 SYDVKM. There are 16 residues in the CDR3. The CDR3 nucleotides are TGTGCCAGCAGTCCCCTCTGGGGGGCAGAGAACACTGAAGCTTTCTTT. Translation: CASSPLWGAENTEAFF. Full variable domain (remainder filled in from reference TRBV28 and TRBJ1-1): DVKVTQSSRYLVKRTGEKVFLECVQDMDHENMFWYRQDPGLGLRLIYFSYDVKMKEKGDIPEGYSVSREKKERFSLILESASTNQTSMYLCASSPLWGAENTEAFFGQGTRLTVV.

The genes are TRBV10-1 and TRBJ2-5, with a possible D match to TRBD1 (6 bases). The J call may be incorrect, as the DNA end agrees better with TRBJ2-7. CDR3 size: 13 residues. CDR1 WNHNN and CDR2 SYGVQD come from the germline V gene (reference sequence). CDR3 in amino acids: CASSEWIRGEQYF. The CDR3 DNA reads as TGCGCCAGCAGTGAGTGGATCAGGGGCGAGCAGTACTTC.

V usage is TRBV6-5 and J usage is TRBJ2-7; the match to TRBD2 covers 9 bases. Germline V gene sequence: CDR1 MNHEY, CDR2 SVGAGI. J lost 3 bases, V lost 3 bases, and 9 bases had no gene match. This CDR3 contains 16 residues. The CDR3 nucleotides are TGTGCCAGCAGTTATGGAGGGCGGGGGGGCGGCTACGAGCAGTACTTC. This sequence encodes CASSYGGRGGGYEQYF.

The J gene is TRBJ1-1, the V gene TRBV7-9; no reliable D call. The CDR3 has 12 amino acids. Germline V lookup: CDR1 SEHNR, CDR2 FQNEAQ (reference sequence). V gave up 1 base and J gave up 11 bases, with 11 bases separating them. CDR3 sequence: CASSLEQTRAFF. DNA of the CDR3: TGTGCCAGCAGCTTAGAGCAGACGAGGGCTTTCTTT.

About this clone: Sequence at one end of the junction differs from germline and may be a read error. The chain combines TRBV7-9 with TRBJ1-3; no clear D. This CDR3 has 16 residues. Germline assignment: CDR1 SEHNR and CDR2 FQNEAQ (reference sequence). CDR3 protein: CAGSLLAGLSGNTIYF. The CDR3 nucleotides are TGTGCCGGCAGCTTACTCGCAGGCCTTTCTGGAAACACCATATATTTT.